Below, 18 T cell receptor beta chains from the same sample are listed, as sequenced in a study of regulatory T cells in long-lasting Graves disease. Specified time point: newly diagnosed GD, antithyroid drugs for less than 3 months. Generation of the TCR library employed RNA extracted from PBMCs. For TCR beta, libraries came from iRepertoire HTBI primers and Arm-PCR of CDR3 regions. Via MiXCR, TCRdb re-called the multiplex PCR reads, giving one row per CDR3 protein. The sample holds a few hundred thousand distinct CDR3 sequences; about 15% are singletons and the top ten take roughly 15%. In addition, the sample was reused for a study of T cells in Graves' hyperthyroidism and ophthalmopathy.

The sequenced sample was peripheral blood mononuclear cells (PBMCs), obtained at new diagnosis, from a patient treated with antithyroid drugs. All receptors derive from a woman between 45 and 60 years old with Graves disease.

The V call is TRBV5-5, the J call TRBJ1-5, with 10 bases aligning to TRBD1. The junction had 3 bases not matched to a gene; V was cut back by 3 bases and J by 3 bases. The CDR3 is 15 residues long. The germline V gene has CDR1 SGHKS and CDR2 YYEKEE (reference sequence). CDR3 loop: CASSSGTGVNQPQHF. In DNA, the CDR3 is TGTGCCAGCAGCTCGGGGACAGGGGTCAATCAGCCCCAGCATTTT.

This clonotype was counted a single time. An end of the junction does not agree with germline; a read error may underlie this. V usage is TRBV20-1 and J usage is TRBJ2-7; 9 bases align to TRBD1. Germline V gives CDR1 DFQATT, CDR2 SNEGSKA (reference sequence). The CDR3 sequence is 13 residues long. Here the CDR3 reads CSSPGTGIYVQYF. The CDR3 DNA follows: TGCAGTTCCCCCGGGACAGGGATCTACGTGCAGTACTTC.

A few counts support this clonotype. The chain recombines TRBV28 with TRBJ2-3; D remains unclear. The V and J ends lost 6 bases and 6 bases respectively, with 10 bases between them. Germline V gene lookup returns CDR1 MDHEN and CDR2 SYDVKM. The CDR3 has 12 amino acids. The CDR3, as DNA: TGTGCCAGCAGATCCCCGGGTGATACGCAGTATTTT. This codes for CASRSPGDTQYF.

This clonotype was counted only a few times. CDR3 in DNA: TGTGCCAGCACCCGGGGGGACACCGGGGAGCTGTTTTTT. This gives the protein CASTRGDTGELFF. The chain joins TRBV6-1 to TRBJ2-2; 7 nucleotides match TRBD2. Trimming cost V 7 bases and J 3 bases; bases outside gene matches: 2. Germline assignment: CDR1 MNHNS and CDR2 SASEGT. This CDR3 spans 13 amino acids.

This clonotype was counted many times. The rearrangement uses TRBV6-2 or TRBV6-3 and TRBJ2-3, with D hard to call. The length of the CDR3 is 14 residues. Trimming stripped 6 bases from V and 2 bases from J, with 12 bases between. CDR1 is MNHEY, CDR2 SVGEGT, per germline. The CDR3 coding sequence is TGTGCCAGCAGGGAAGTGGGGAACACAGATACGCAGTATTTT. It is translated as CASREVGNTDTQYF.

This clonotype was picked up a small number of times. This chain links TRBV29-1 with TRBJ2-7; perhaps TRBD1 as D (5 bases). This CDR3 has 13 residues. Per germline, CDR1 SQVTM and CDR2 ANQGSEA. The ends were cut back, 4 bases at V and 3 bases at J, with 13 bases in the middle. CDR3 coding DNA: TGCAGCGTTGGTGGGGCTAAAAACTACGAGCAGTACTTC. Translating gives CSVGGAKNYEQYF.

The chain is built from TRBV18 and TRBJ2-2; 7 positions match TRBD1. Losses at the gene ends were 2 bases for V and 1 base for J; bases not matched to a gene: 1. The CDR3 spans 15 residues. Germline V gene sequence: CDR1 KGHSH, CDR2 LQKENI. CDR3 nucleotides: TGTGCCAGCTCACCAGACAGGGAGAACACCGGGGAGCTGTTTTTT. Its translation is CASSPDRENTGELFF.

This clonotype was counted ten times or more. The chain couples TRBV2 to TRBJ2-1; TRBD2 matches 10 bases. CDR1 and CDR2 (germline): SNHLY, FYNNEI. The V gene end was trimmed by 5 bases and the J gene end by 12 bases; junction bases not matched to a gene: 7. The CDR3 loop spans 13 amino acids. CDR3 coding DNA: TGTGCCAGCAGTTTGACTAGCGGGCCCCTGCAGTTCTTC. Protein product: CASSLTSGPLQFF.

The rearrangement joins TRBV6-2 or TRBV6-3 to TRBJ2-2, with 12 nucleotides matching TRBD2. Unmatched junction bases numbered 6, after V lost 7 bases and J lost 6 bases. This CDR3 is 15 amino acids long. Germline V gene data show CDR1 as MNHEY and CDR2 as SVGEGT. In DNA, the CDR3 is TGTGCCAGCAAAAGGACTAGCGGGACCCCCGGGGAGCTGTTTTTT. Translation: CASKRTSGTPGELFF.

Many counts were recorded for this clonotype. The CDR3, as DNA: TGCAGTGCTAGAGATCAGGGTTTCTCCTACGAGCAGTACTTC. Protein product: CSARDQGFSYEQYF. The chain joins TRBV20-1 to TRBJ2-7; TRBD1 might be the D (5 bases). The CDR3 loop spans 14 amino acids. Germline CDR1 is DFQATT and CDR2 is SNEGSKA (reference sequence). The V end lost 0 bases, the J end lost 0 bases, and 9 bases lay between the germline ends.

The chain has TRBV6-1 and TRBJ2-1, with D perhaps TRBD1 (6 bases). The V and J ends lost 6 bases and 4 bases respectively, with 13 bases between them. CDR1 and CDR2 (germline): MNHNS, SASEGT. This CDR3 region has 14 residues. CDR3 protein: CASRHRVAYNEQFF. CDR3 in DNA: TGTGCCAGCAGACACAGGGTAGCATACAATGAGCAGTTCTTC.

This clonotype was detected many times. The chain employs TRBV7-3 and TRBJ2-3, with 7 bases lining up with TRBD2. The germline V gene has CDR1 SGHTA and CDR2 FQGTGA. V lost 2 bases and J lost 3; bases outside the gene matches: 5. The CDR3 sequence is 15 residues long. The CDR3 bases are TGTGCCAGCAGCTTACGGGGGGTATGGACAGATACGCAGTATTTT. The encoded protein is CASSLRGVWTDTQYF.

There are a few counts of this clonotype. The V and J genes are TRBV28 and TRBJ2-4; 9 bases are shared with TRBD1. The CDR3 is 18 residues long. J was trimmed by 0 bases and V by 2 bases; bases with no gene match: 8. Per the germline V gene, CDR1 is MDHEN and CDR2 is SYDVKM. In nucleotides, the CDR3 is TGTGCCAGCAGTTTAGGGACAGGGCGAGGGCTAGCCAAAAACATTCAGTACTTC. Its translation is CASSLGTGRGLAKNIQYF.

A few counts support this clonotype. This rearrangement joins TRBV2 to TRBJ1-6, with unresolved D. The CDR3 loop spans 15 amino acids. Germline V gene sequence: CDR1 SNHLY, CDR2 FYNNEI. V was pared by 1 base and J by 2 bases, with 6 bases between. The CDR3 sequence is CASSEGRTYNSPLHF. CDR3 bases: TGTGCCAGCAGTGAAGGCAGGACCTATAATTCACCCCTCCACTTT.

V and J are TRBV12-3 or TRBV12-4 and TRBJ2-1; 8 nucleotides agree with TRBD2. With 6 bases clipped from V and 9 bases from J, the junction kept 7 bases outside the gene matches. The CDR3 totals 13 residues. CDR3 DNA: TGTGCCAGCAGCCCAGCGGGAGAGGGTGAGCAGTTCTTC. Translated: CASSPAGEGEQFF.

Many counts were recorded for this clonotype. V and J are TRBV29-1 and TRBJ1-2; the D gene is possibly TRBD1 (5 bases). This CDR3 comprises 12 residues. Germline V gives CDR1 SQVTM, CDR2 ANQGSEA. The V end lost 6 bases, the J end lost 4 bases, and 12 bases lay between the germline ends. CDR3 nucleotides: TGCAGCGTCGTGACAGACCGCTATGGCTACACCTTC. Translated: CSVVTDRYGYTF.

This clonotype came up a few times. In nucleotides, the CDR3 is TGTGCCAGCAGCTTATCCAGGGGGATAGGGGCCAGCTCTGGAAACACCATATATTTT. Protein sequence: CASSLSRGIGASSGNTIYF. The V gene is TRBV11-2, the J gene TRBJ1-3, with 7 nucleotides matching TRBD1. The CDR3 has 19 amino acids. Germline V gives CDR1 SGHAT, CDR2 FQNNGV. With V trimmed by 2 bases and J by 0 bases, 13 bases remained unmatched. The full variable domain, in which reference TRBV11-2 and TRBJ1-3 provide the parts outside the CDR3, is EAGVAQSPRYKIIEKRQSVAFWCNPISGHATLYWYQQILGQGPKLLIQFQNNGVVDDSQLPKDRFSAERLKGVDSTLKIQPAKLEDSAVYLCASSLSRGIGASSGNTIYFGEGSWLTVV.

This clonotype was counted ten times or more. The V call is TRBV24-1, the J call TRBJ2-3; 10 positions match TRBD2. CDR3 size: 16 residues. V shed 8 bases, J shed 2 bases, and the junction held 9 bases outside the gene matches. Germline V gene sequence: CDR1 KGHDR, CDR2 SFDVKD. The CDR3 loop reads CATTGDSGRPTDTQYF. Written as DNA, the CDR3 is TGTGCCACCACCGGGGATAGCGGGAGGCCCACAGATACGCAGTATTTT.